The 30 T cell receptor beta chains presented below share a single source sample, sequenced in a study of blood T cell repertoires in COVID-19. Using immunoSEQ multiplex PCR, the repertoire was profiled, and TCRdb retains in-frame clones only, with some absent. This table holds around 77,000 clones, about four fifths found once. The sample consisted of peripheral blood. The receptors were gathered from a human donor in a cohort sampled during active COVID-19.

Here the CDR3 reads CASSQESPQGGANVLTF. The CDR3 DNA reads TGCGCCAGCAGCCAAGAATCCCCCCAGGGTGGGGCCAACGTCCTGACTTTC. The rearrangement uses TRBV4-3 and TRBJ2-6; perhaps TRBD1 as D (5 bases). Germline loops: CDR1 LGHNA, CDR2 YSLEER. The CDR3 spans 17 residues. Trimming cost V 0 bases and J 3 bases, with 12 bases left between them.

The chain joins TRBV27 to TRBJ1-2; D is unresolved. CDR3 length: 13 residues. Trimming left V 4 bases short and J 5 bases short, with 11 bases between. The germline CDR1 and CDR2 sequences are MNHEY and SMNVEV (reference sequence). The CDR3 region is CASSSIGGYGYTF. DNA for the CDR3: TGTGCCAGCAGTTCAATTGGAGGGTATGGCTACACCTTC.

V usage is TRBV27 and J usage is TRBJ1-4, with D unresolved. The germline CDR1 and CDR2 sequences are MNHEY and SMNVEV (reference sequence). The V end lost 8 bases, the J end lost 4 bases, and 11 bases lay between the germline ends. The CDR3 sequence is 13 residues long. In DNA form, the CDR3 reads TGTGCCAGCCGGGATGTGAATAATGAAAAACTGTTTTTT. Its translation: CASRDVNNEKLFF.

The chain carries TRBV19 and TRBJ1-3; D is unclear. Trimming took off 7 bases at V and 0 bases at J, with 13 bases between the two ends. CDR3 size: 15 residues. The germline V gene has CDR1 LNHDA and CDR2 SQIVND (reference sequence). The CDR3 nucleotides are TGTGCCAGTACCCAGGACTGGCCCTCTGGAAACACCATATATTTT. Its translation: CASTQDWPSGNTIYF. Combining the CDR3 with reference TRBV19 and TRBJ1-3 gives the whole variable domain DGGITQSPKYLFRKEGQNVTLSCEQNLNHDAMYWYRQDPGQGLRLIYYSQIVNDFQKGDIAEGYSVSREKKESFPLTVTSAQKNPTAFYLCASTQDWPSGNTIYFGEGSWLTVV.

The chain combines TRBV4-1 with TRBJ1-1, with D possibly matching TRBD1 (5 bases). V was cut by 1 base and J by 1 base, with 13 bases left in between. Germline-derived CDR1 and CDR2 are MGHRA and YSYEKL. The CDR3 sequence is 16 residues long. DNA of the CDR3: TGCGCCAGCAGCCAAGGATCGGGAGGGGAGAACACTGAAGCTTTCTTT. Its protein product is CASSQGSGGENTEAFF.

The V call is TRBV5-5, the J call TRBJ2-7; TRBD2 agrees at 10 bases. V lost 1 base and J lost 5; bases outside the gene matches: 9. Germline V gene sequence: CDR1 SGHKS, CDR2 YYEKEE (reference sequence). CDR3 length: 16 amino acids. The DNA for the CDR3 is TGTGCCAGCAGCTTGTGGCTGGGACTAGCGACCCACGAGCAGTACTTC. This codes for CASSLWLGLATHEQYF.

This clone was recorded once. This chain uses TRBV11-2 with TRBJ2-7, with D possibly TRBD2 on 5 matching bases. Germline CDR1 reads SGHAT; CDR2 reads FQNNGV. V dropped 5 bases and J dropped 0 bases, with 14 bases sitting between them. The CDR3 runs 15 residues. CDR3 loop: CASSPPGESSYEQYF. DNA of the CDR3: TGTGCCAGCAGCCCCCCCGGGGAAAGCTCCTACGAGCAGTACTTC. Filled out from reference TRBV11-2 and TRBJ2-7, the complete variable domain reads EAGVAQSPRYKIIEKRQSVAFWCNPISGHATLYWYQQILGQGPKLLIQFQNNGVVDDSQLPKDRFSAERLKGVDSTLKIQPAKLEDSAVYLCASSPPGESSYEQYFGPGTRLTVT.

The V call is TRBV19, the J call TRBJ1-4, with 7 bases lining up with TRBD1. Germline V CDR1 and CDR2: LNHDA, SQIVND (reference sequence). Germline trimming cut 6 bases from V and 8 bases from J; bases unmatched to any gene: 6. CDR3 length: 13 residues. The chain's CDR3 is CASRGTVSEKLFF. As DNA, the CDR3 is TGTGCCAGTAGGGGGACAGTCAGCGAAAAACTGTTTTTT. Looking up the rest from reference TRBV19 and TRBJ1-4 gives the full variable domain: DGGITQSPKYLFRKEGQNVTLSCEQNLNHDAMYWYRQDPGQGLRLIYYSQIVNDFQKGDIAEGYSVSREKKESFPLTVTSAQKNPTAFYLCASRGTVSEKLFFGSGTQLSVL.

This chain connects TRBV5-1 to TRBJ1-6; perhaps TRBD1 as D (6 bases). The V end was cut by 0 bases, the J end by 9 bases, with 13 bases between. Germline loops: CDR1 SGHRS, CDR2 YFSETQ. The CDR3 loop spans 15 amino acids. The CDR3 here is CASSLVSGASSPLHF. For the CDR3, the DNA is TGCGCCAGCAGCTTGGTGTCAGGGGCTAGTTCACCCCTCCACTTT.

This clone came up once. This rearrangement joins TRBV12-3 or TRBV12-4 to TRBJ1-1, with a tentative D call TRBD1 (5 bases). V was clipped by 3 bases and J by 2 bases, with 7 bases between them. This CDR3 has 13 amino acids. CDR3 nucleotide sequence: TGTGCCAGCAGTTTCGGGGGAAACACTGAAGCTTTCTTT. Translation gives CASSFGGNTEAFF.

The CDR3 DNA follows: TGTGCCTGGCTCCCAGGCAGGGTAGGAATTAGCTATGGCTACACCTTC. This codes for CAWLPGRVGISYGYTF. The chain is built from TRBV30 and TRBJ1-2; maybe TRBD1 (5 bases). There are 16 residues in the CDR3. The V and J ends lost 5 bases and 4 bases respectively, with 23 bases between them. CDR1 is GTSNPN and CDR2 is SVGIG in the germline V gene (reference sequence). The full variable domain, with the rest looked up from reference TRBV30 and TRBJ1-2, is SQTIHQWPATLVQPVGSPLSLECTVEGTSNPNLYWYRQAAGRGLQLLFYSVGIGQISSEVPQNLSASRPQDRQFILSSKKLLLSDSGFYLCAWLPGRVGISYGYTFGSGTRLTVV.

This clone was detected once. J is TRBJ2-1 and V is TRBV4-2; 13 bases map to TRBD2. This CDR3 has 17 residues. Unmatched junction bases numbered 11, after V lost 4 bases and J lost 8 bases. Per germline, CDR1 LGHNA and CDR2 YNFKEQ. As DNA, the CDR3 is TGTGCCAGCAGCCCACGGACACTAGCGGGGGGGTGGCATGAGCAGTTCTTC. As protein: CASSPRTLAGGWHEQFF.

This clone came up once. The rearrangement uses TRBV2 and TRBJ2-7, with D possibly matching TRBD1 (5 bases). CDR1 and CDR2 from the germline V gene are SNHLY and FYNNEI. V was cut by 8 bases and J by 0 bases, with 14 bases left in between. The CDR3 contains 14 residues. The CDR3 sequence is CASERQINSYEQYF. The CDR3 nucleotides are TGTGCCAGCGAGAGACAGATTAACTCCTACGAGCAGTACTTC. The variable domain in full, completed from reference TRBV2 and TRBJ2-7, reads EPEVTQTPSHQVTQMGQEVILRCVPISNHLYFYWYRQILGQKVEFLVSFYNNEISEKSEIFDDQFSVERPDGSNFTLKIRSTKLEDSAMYFCASERQINSYEQYFGPGTRLTVT.

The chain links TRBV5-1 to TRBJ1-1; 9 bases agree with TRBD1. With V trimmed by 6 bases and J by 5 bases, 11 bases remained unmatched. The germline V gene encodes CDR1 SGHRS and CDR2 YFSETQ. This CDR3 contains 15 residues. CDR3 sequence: CASTPTQTGGTEAFF. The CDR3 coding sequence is TGCGCCAGCACCCCGACCCAGACAGGGGGAACTGAAGCTTTCTTT. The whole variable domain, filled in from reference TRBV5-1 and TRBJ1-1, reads KAGVTQTPRYLIKTRGQQVTLSCSPISGHRSVSWYQQTPGQGLQFLFEYFSETQRNKGNFPGRFSGRQFSNSRSEMNVSTLELGDSALYLCASTPTQTGGTEAFFGQGTRLTVV.

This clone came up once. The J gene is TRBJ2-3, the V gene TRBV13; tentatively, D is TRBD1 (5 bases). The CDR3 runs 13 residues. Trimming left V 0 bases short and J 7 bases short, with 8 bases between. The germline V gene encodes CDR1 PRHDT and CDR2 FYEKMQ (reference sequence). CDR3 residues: CASSLGGANTQYF. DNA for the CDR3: TGTGCCAGCAGCTTAGGAGGGGCGAATACGCAGTATTTT.

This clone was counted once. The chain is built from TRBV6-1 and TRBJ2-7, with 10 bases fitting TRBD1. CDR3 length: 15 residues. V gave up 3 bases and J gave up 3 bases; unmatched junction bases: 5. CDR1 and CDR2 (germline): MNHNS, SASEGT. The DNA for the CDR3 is TGTGCCAGCAGTGACCGGGACAGGGGCAGCTACGAGCAGTACTTC. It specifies CASSDRDRGSYEQYF.

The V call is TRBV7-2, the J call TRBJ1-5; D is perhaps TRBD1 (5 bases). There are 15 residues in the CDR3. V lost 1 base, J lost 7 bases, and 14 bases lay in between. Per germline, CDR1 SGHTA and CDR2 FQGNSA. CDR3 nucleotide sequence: TGTGCCAGCAGCTTAGGGGATTCAGGGAACCAGCCCCAGCATTTT. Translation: CASSLGDSGNQPQHF.

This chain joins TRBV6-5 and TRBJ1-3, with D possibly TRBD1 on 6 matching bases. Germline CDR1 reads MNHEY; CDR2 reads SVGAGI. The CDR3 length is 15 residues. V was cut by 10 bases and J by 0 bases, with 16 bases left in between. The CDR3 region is CATQDRDYSGNTIYF. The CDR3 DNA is TGTGCCACTCAGGACAGAGACTACTCTGGAAACACCATATATTTT.

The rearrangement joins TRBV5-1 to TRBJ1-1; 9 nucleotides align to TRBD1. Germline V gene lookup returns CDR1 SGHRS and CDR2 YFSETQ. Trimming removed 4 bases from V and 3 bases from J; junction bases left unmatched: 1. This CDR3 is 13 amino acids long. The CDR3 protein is CASSRTGDTEAFF. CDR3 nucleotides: TGCGCCAGCAGCCGGACAGGGGACACTGAAGCTTTCTTT.

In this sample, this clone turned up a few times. Written as DNA, the CDR3 is TGTGCCAGCAGCCCTCGCCGGGCGGGATGGCTCGAGCAGTACTTC. It encodes CASSPRRAGWLEQYF. The V call is TRBV7-8, the J call TRBJ2-7; D is possibly TRBD2 (6 bases). CDR3 length: 15 amino acids. The ends were cut back, 5 bases at V and 6 bases at J, with 20 bases in the middle. Germline lookup yields CDR1 SGHVS and CDR2 FQNEAQ.

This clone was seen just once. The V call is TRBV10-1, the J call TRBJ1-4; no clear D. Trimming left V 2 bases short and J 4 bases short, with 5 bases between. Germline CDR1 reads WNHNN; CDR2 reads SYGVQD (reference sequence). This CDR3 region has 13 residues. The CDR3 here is CASSENFNEKLFF. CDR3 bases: TGCGCCAGCAGTGAGAACTTTAATGAAAAACTGTTTTTT.

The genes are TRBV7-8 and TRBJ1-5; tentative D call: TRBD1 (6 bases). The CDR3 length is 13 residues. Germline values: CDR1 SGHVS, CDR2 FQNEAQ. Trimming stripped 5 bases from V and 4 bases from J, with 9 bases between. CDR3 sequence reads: CASSRQVNQPQHF. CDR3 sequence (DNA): TGTGCCAGCAGCCGACAGGTAAATCAGCCCCAGCATTTT.

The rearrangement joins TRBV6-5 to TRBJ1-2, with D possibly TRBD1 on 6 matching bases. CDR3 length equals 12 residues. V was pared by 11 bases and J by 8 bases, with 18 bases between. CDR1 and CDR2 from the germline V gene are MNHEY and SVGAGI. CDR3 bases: TGTGCCGTGGCCCCAGGGGAGATGGGCTACACCTTC. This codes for CAVAPGEMGYTF.

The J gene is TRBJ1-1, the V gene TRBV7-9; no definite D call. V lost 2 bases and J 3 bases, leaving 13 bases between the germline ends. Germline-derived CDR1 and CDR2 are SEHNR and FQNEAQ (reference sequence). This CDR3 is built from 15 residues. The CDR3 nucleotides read TGTGCCAGCAGCTTAAGGTCACAAGGAGACACTGAAGCTTTCTTT. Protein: CASSLRSQGDTEAFF.

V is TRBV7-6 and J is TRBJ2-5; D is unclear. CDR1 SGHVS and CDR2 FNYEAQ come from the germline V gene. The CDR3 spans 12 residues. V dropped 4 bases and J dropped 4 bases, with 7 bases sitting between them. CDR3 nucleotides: TGTGCCAGCAGCTCTCTTCGAGAGACCCAGTACTTC. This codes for CASSSLRETQYF.

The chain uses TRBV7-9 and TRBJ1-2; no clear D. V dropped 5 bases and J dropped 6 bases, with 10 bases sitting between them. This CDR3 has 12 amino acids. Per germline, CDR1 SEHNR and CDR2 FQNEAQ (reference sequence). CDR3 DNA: TGTGCCAGCAGCCCCGGAGAGAATGGCTACACCTTC. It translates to CASSPGENGYTF.

CDR3 sequence (DNA): TGTGCCAGCAGCGTAGGTCTAGCGGGGGTTCCCGGGGAGCTGTTTTTT. Residues: CASSVGLAGVPGELFF. The chain carries TRBV9 and TRBJ2-2; 10 bases map to TRBD2. Looked up from germline, CDR1 is SGDLS and CDR2 is YYNGEE. Trimming at V came to 0 bases and at J to 6 bases, leaving 5 bases not matched to a gene. The CDR3 is made up of 16 amino acids. The complete variable domain, with remaining parts taken from reference TRBV9 and TRBJ2-2, reads DSGVTQTPKHLITATGQRVTLRCSPRSGDLSVYWYQQSLDQGLQFLIQYYNGEERAKGNILERFSAQQFPDLHSELNLSSLELGDSALYFCASSVGLAGVPGELFFGEGSRLTVL.

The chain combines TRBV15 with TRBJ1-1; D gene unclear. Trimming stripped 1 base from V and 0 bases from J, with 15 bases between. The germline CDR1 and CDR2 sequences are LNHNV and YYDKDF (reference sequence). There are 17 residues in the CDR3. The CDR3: CATSRGMRDTMNTEAFF. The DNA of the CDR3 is TGTGCCACCAGCAGAGGGATGAGGGATACCATGAACACTGAAGCTTTCTTT.

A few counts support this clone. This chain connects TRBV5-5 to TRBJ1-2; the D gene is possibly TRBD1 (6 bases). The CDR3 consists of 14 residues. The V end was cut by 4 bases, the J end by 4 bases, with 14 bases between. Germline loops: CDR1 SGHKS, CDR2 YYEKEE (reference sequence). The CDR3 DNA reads TGTGCCAGCAGCCAATGGGGGGGCTCCTATGGCTACACCTTC. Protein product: CASSQWGGSYGYTF.

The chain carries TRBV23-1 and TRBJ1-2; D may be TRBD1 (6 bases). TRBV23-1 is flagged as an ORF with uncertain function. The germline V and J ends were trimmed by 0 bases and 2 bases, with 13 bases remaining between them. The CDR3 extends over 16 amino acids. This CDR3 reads CASSQSLTGSNYGYTF. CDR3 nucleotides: TGCGCCAGCAGTCAATCGTTGACAGGCTCGAACTATGGCTACACCTTC.